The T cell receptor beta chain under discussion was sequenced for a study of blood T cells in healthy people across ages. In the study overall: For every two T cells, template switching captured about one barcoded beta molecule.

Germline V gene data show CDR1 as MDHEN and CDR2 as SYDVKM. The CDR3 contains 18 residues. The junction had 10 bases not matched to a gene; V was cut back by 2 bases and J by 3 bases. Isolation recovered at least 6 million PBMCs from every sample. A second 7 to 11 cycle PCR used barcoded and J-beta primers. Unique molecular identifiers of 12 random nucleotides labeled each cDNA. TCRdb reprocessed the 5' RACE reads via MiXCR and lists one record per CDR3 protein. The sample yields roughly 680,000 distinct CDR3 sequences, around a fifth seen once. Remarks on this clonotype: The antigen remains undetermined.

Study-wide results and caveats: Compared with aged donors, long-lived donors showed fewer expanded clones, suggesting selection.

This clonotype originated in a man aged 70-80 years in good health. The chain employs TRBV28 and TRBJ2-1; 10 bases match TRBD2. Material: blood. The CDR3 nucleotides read TGTGCCAGCAGTTTAACGCGGTGGCCTAGCGGGAGCTACAATGAGCAGTTCTTC. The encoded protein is CASSLTRWPSGSYNEQFF.